This record looks at one T cell receptor beta chain sequence and its context. Across 24 US areas, participants ranged in age from roughly 18 to 95 years. Assignments of participants to cohorts depended upon their own reported clinical history. The record originates from a study of blood T cell repertoires in COVID-19. Looking at the study overall: T cells, B-cell-depleted T cells, or PBMCs supplied cDNA or gDNA.

Repertoires were generated with immunoSEQ multiplex PCR, while TCRdb's copy carries only in-frame clones and drops some. The table has around 200,000 clones, around 89% seen once; the top ten hold 1.2%. From germline, CDR1 is LNHDA and CDR2 SQIVND (reference sequence). The CDR3 consists of 14 residues. V was trimmed by 6 bases and J by 2 bases, leaving 11 bases between them. This chain joins TRBV19 and TRBJ2-1; D unresolved. Sequencing input: PBMCs or T cells enriched from blood (not recorded which). This sequence was found in a man under 40 who had recovered from COVID-19. Written as DNA, the CDR3 is TGTGCCAGTAGCGACCGTGGAGCCTACAATGAGCAGTTCTTC. Its protein product is CASSDRGAYNEQFF.